This entry lists 28 T cell receptor beta chains sequenced from one sample in a study of T cell responses to AZD1222 COVID-19 vaccine. The protocol was immunoSEQ multiplex PCR, while the TCRdb copy is restricted to in-frame clones and leaves out a portion. The sample carries fewer than 150,000 clones, roughly 87% recorded once. The sequenced sample was peripheral blood, obtained 28 days after the second AZD1222 dose. These receptors all stem from an adult who received the AZD1222 COVID-19 vaccine.

The chain couples TRBV7-2 to TRBJ1-5; D is ambiguous. Germline CDR1 and CDR2: SGHTA and FQGNSA. Trimming shortened V by 6 bases and J by 0 bases, and 9 bases separated the two germline ends. This CDR3 is built from 14 residues. Written as DNA, the CDR3 is TGTGCCAGCAGTTACCAGGATAGCAATCAGCCCCAGCATTTT. This sequence encodes CASSYQDSNQPQHF.

The chain combines TRBV27 with TRBJ1-2, with D possibly being TRBD1 (6 bases). This CDR3 comprises 15 residues. Germline V CDR1 and CDR2: MNHEY, SMNVEV (reference sequence). Trimming took off 3 bases at V and 8 bases at J, with 19 bases between the two ends. This CDR3 reads CASSLNPGGASGYTF. Here the CDR3 DNA reads TGTGCCAGCAGTTTGAACCCGGGGGGGGCGTCGGGCTACACCTTC.

CDR3 bases: TGTGCCAGCAGTTTATTAGGTTTTGGCTACACCTTC. Translating gives CASSLLGFGYTF. V and J are TRBV12-3 or TRBV12-4 and TRBJ1-2; D ambiguous. V shed 2 bases and J shed 7 bases, with 8 bases lying between them. This CDR3 has 12 amino acids.

This clone was detected only once. The rearrangement links TRBV28 to TRBJ1-1; D might be TRBD1 (6 bases). Trimming left V 2 bases short and J 0 bases short, with 10 bases between. Looked up from germline, CDR1 is MDHEN and CDR2 is SYDVKM. The CDR3 spans 15 residues. Here the CDR3 reads CASSLRQVLNTEAFF. The CDR3 DNA sequence: TGTGCCAGCAGTTTAAGACAGGTCCTGAACACTGAAGCTTTCTTT.

This clone has just one count. V is TRBV18 and J is TRBJ1-2, with a possible D match to TRBD1 (5 bases). Germline V gene lookup returns CDR1 KGHSH and CDR2 LQKENI. The V end lost 2 bases, the J end lost 2 bases, and 12 bases lay between the germline ends. The CDR3 contains 15 residues. CDR3 residues: CASSPTSRDNYGYTF. The CDR3 nucleotides read TGTGCCAGCTCACCAACGTCCCGGGACAACTATGGCTACACCTTC.

This clone was seen a few times. The chain couples TRBV7-9 to TRBJ1-1; 8 positions agree with TRBD1. The CDR3 spans 14 residues. Germline V gives CDR1 SEHNR, CDR2 FQNEAQ (reference sequence). The junction had 4 bases not matched to a gene; V was cut back by 2 bases and J by 5 bases. The CDR3 is CASSLRTGMTEAFF. The CDR3 region has the DNA TGTGCCAGCAGCTTAAGGACAGGGATGACTGAAGCTTTCTTT.

This chain joins TRBV19 and TRBJ1-1, with a weak D call TRBD1 (5 bases). The V gene's germline CDR1 is LNHDA and CDR2 SQIVND (reference sequence). V gave up 3 bases and J gave up 4 bases, with 18 bases separating them. This CDR3 has 16 amino acids. DNA for the CDR3: TGTGCCAGTAGTATGAGGGGCAACCTAGCAGGCACTGAAGCTTTCTTT. Its protein is CASSMRGNLAGTEAFF.

The chain is built from TRBV9 and TRBJ2-3; D remains ambiguous. CDR1 and CDR2 from the germline V gene are SGDLS and YYNGEE. This CDR3 spans 13 amino acids. Trimming removed 3 bases from V and 6 bases from J, with 11 bases in between. CDR3 amino acids: CASSGGNVDTQYF. The CDR3, as DNA: TGTGCCAGCAGCGGCGGCAACGTGGATACGCAGTATTTT.

The chain couples TRBV28 to TRBJ1-1; D is ambiguous. This CDR3 is 13 amino acids long. CDR1 and CDR2 (germline): MDHEN, SYDVKM. V lost 1 base, J lost 1 base, and 4 bases lay in between. The CDR3 loop reads CASSLYKNTEAFF. CDR3 coding DNA: TGTGCCAGCAGTTTATACAAGAACACTGAAGCTTTCTTT.

This clone was found a few times. This chain links TRBV6-5 with TRBJ1-2; TRBD1 might be the D (5 bases). The V and J ends lost 5 bases and 2 bases respectively, with 15 bases between them. The CDR3 covers 15 residues. Germline CDR1 is MNHEY and CDR2 is SVGAGI. The CDR3 nucleotides read TGTGCCAGCAGTCCCGCCGGGACGGTGAACTATGGCTACACCTTC. Amino acid sequence: CASSPAGTVNYGYTF.

This chain uses TRBV7-2 with TRBJ2-2; D possibly matches TRBD1 or TRBD2 (6 bases each). The germline V and J ends were trimmed by 3 bases and 3 bases, with 20 bases remaining between them. This CDR3 is 18 amino acids long. Germline V lookup: CDR1 SGHTA, CDR2 FQGNSA. CDR3 sequence reads: CASSLGLVLGGDTGELFF. The CDR3 nucleotides are TGTGCCAGCAGCTTGGGGTTGGTCTTGGGGGGCGACACCGGGGAGCTGTTTTTT.

This clone was detected only a few times. The chain combines TRBV18 with TRBJ2-2; possibly TRBD2 for D (5 bases). From germline, CDR1 is KGHSH and CDR2 LQKENI. Trimming took 0 bases from V and 5 from J, leaving 7 bases between them. This CDR3 has 14 amino acids. CDR3 protein: CASSPPGRTGELFF. CDR3 nucleotide sequence: TGTGCCAGCTCACCACCGGGGAGAACCGGGGAGCTGTTTTTT.

This sequence joins TRBV6-1 and TRBJ1-5; D not certain. Germline V gene lookup returns CDR1 MNHNS and CDR2 SASEGT. The CDR3 has 12 residues. V was pared by 10 bases and J by 7 bases, with 14 bases between. The CDR3 DNA reads TGTGCCACCGCCGGGGTCGGCCAGCCCCAGCATTTT. This encodes CATAGVGQPQHF.

The CDR3 bases are TGTGCCAGCAGCTTAAACGCCTACGAGCAGTACTTC. It specifies CASSLNAYEQYF. The chain joins TRBV11-3 to TRBJ2-7; D is unclear. Per the germline V gene, CDR1 is SGHNT and CDR2 is YENEEA. V gave up 2 bases and J gave up 2 bases, with 4 bases separating them. CDR3 length equals 12 residues.

This chain connects TRBV5-1 to TRBJ2-7; TRBD1 is a possible D gene (6 bases). Germline V CDR1 and CDR2: SGHRS, YFSETQ. Trimming removed 4 bases from V and 3 bases from J, with 14 bases in between. The CDR3 is 14 residues long. The CDR3 spells CASSRGDTRYEQYF. CDR3 nucleotide sequence: TGCGCCAGCAGCCGTGGGGACACCCGCTACGAGCAGTACTTC.

DNA for the CDR3: TGTGCCAGCAGTCATGACAGAAACTATGGCTACACCTTC. This sequence encodes CASSHDRNYGYTF. The rearrangement uses TRBV6-5 and TRBJ1-2, with TRBD1 as a possible D gene (5 bases). The germline V gene has CDR1 MNHEY and CDR2 SVGAGI. The CDR3 covers 13 residues. Trimming left V 5 bases short and J 2 bases short, with 9 bases between.

This chain connects TRBV2 to TRBJ1-2; no firm D call. This CDR3 is built from 14 residues. CDR1 SNHLY and CDR2 FYNNEI come from the germline V gene. The V end lost 7 bases, the J end lost 7 bases, and 19 bases lay between the germline ends. CDR3 bases: TGTGCCAGCACTGAGGGCGGTCGTACGCGTGGCTACACCTTC. This codes for CASTEGGRTRGYTF.

This chain links TRBV20-1 with TRBJ2-5; D gene unclear. CDR1 is DFQATT, CDR2 SNEGSKA, per germline (reference sequence). The CDR3 consists of 12 residues. Trimming pared 3 bases from V and 2 bases from J, leaving 7 bases between. The CDR3 DNA reads as TGCAGTGCTAGTCCATCTCAAGAGACCCAGTACTTC. Protein: CSASPSQETQYF.

V gene TRBV5-6 combines with J gene TRBJ1-3; D gene unclear. V lost 1 base and J lost 0, with 11 bases in between. This CDR3 contains 16 residues. Germline CDR1 SGHDT, CDR2 YYEEEE. The CDR3 sequence is CASSLYGPRSGNTIYF. CDR3 DNA: TGTGCCAGCAGCTTGTACGGACCTCGCTCTGGAAACACCATATATTTT.

This clone has only one observation. The chain has TRBV29-1 and TRBJ1-2; no clear D. With 2 bases removed from V and 2 bases from J, the gap between germline ends came to 3 bases. Germline loops: CDR1 SQVTM, CDR2 ANQGSEA. The CDR3 sequence is 11 residues long. The CDR3 nucleotides read TGCAGCGTTGAAAGGAACTATGGCTACACCTTC. Amino acid sequence: CSVERNYGYTF.

The rearrangement joins TRBV30 to TRBJ2-3; TRBD2 matches 7 bases. Looked up from germline, CDR1 is GTSNPN and CDR2 is SVGIG (reference sequence). J lost 4 bases, V lost 0 bases, and 7 bases had no gene match. The CDR3 consists of 15 residues. The CDR3 coding sequence is TGTGCCTGGAGTGTATCTGGGGGAGGGCCAGATACGCAGTATTTT. It yields the protein CAWSVSGGGPDTQYF. Full variable domain (remainder filled in from reference TRBV30 and TRBJ2-3): SQTIHQWPATLVQPVGSPLSLECTVEGTSNPNLYWYRQAAGRGLQLLFYSVGIGQISSEVPQNLSASRPQDRQFILSSKKLLLSDSGFYLCAWSVSGGGPDTQYFGPGTRLTVL.

The genes are TRBV27 and TRBJ1-6, with unresolved D. V gave up 2 bases and J gave up 3 bases, with 8 bases separating them. CDR3 length: 15 residues. The germline V gene encodes CDR1 MNHEY and CDR2 SMNVEV (reference sequence). CDR3 sequence (DNA): TGTGCCAGCAGTTTAGGTCCAGGCTATAATTCACCCCTCCACTTT. Translating gives CASSLGPGYNSPLHF.

Written as DNA, the CDR3 is TGTGCCAGCAGTACCCCGGGACTGGGGTACAATGAGCAGTTCTTC. This sequence encodes CASSTPGLGYNEQFF. V is TRBV28 and J is TRBJ2-1; a weak D match, TRBD2 (6 bases). The V and J ends lost 5 bases and 4 bases respectively, with 15 bases between them. The V gene's germline CDR1 is MDHEN and CDR2 SYDVKM. The CDR3 has 15 amino acids.

About this clone itself: At the DNA level, this CDR3 is encoded by other sequences in the same sample as well. CDR3 amino acids: CASSPRGAGEETQYF. The CDR3 coding sequence is TGTGCCAGCAGCCCTAGAGGAGCGGGAGAAGAGACCCAGTACTTC. V and J are TRBV7-9 and TRBJ2-5, with 8 nucleotides matching TRBD2. Germline values: CDR1 SEHNR, CDR2 FQNEAQ (reference sequence). The CDR3 runs 15 residues. The ends lost 5 bases at V and 3 bases at J; junction bases unmatched: 8.

The chain joins TRBV7-8 to TRBJ1-5; D is uncertain. V lost 5 bases and J lost 6, with 11 bases in between. Germline V lookup: CDR1 SGHVS, CDR2 FQNEAQ. The CDR3 contains 13 residues. The CDR3 is CASSSNEGQPQHF. For the CDR3, the DNA is TGTGCCAGCAGCAGTAACGAAGGTCAGCCCCAGCATTTT. Drawing the rest from reference TRBV7-8 and TRBJ1-5, the complete variable domain is GAGVSQSPRYKVAKRGQDVALRCDPISGHVSLFWYQQALGQGPEFLTYFQNEAQLDKSGLPSDRFFAERPEGSVSTLKIQRTQQEDSAVYLCASSSNEGQPQHFGDGTRLSIL.

CDR3 nucleotides: TGTGCCAGCAGCTTAGCCGGGTCTCCTCCGGAAAAACTGTTTTTT. Translating gives CASSLAGSPPEKLFF. This sequence joins TRBV5-5 and TRBJ1-4; D remains unclear. CDR1 and CDR2 from the germline V gene are SGHKS and YYEKEE (reference sequence). CDR3 length equals 15 residues. The V and J ends lost 2 bases and 8 bases respectively, with 16 bases between them. Looking up the rest from reference TRBV5-5 and TRBJ1-4 gives the full variable domain: DAGVTQSPTHLIKTRGQQVTLRCSPISGHKSVSWYQQVLGQGPQFIFQYYEKEERGRGNFPDRFSARQFPNYSSELNVNALLLGDSALYLCASSLAGSPPEKLFFGSGTQLSVL.

The rearrangement uses TRBV28 and TRBJ1-2; 8 bases align to TRBD1. CDR3 size: 14 residues. With V trimmed by 2 bases and J by 7 bases, 6 bases remained unmatched. The germline gives CDR1 MDHEN, CDR2 SYDVKM. The CDR3 loop is CASSLEAGGGGYTF. The CDR3 DNA reads TGTGCCAGCAGTTTAGAGGCAGGGGGCGGTGGCTACACCTTC.

The genes are TRBV7-9 and TRBJ1-4; TRBD1 matches at 8 bases. The length of the CDR3 is 14 residues. Germline CDR1 is SEHNR and CDR2 is FQNEAQ (reference sequence). The trim removed 5 bases at V and 7 bases at J, leaving 6 bases unmatched. CDR3 protein: CASSRDRGFEKLFF. CDR3 coding DNA: TGTGCCAGCAGCCGCGACAGGGGTTTTGAAAAACTGTTTTTT.